These T cell receptor beta chains were read from a single sample in a study of blood T cell repertoires in COVID-19. Method: immunoSEQ multiplex PCR; TCRdb's copy keeps in-frame clones and lacks some. The sample includes some 320,000 clones, 85% to 95% of them seen just once. Sequencing was performed on PBMCs or T cells enriched from blood (not recorded which). All receptors come from a woman aged 30 to 39 who had been exposed to COVID-19. The conserved cysteine and the conserved F or W are not part of the CDR3 here.

V gene	J gene	CDR3 protein
TRBV4-1	TRBJ2-3	ASSQDVTTTDTQY
TRBV9	TRBJ2-1	ASSVRLAGGREQF
TRBV14	TRBJ1-1	ASRKTGVNPNTEAF
TRBV5-4	TRBJ1-4	AMGTANEKLF
TRBV7-2	TRBJ1-2	ASTLSYDSSNYGYT
TRBV5-6	TRBJ2-7	ASSLFDSYEQY
TRBV2	TRBJ2-7	ASRRTGGPPQQY
TRBV6-5	TRBJ2-5	ASNKNRGTQETQY
TRBV5-8	TRBJ2-1	ASSSPRTSGMGNEQF
TRBV3-1/TRBV3-2	TRBJ1-1	ASSPGRGGDTEAF
TRBV10-3	TRBJ2-5	AISATSGGLYLKTQY
TRBV7-9	TRBJ2-7	ASSLGLTSYEQY
TRBV10-3	TRBJ2-3	AISVGREDTQY
TRBV5-1	TRBJ2-3	ASRPGGTSTDTQY
TRBV2	TRBJ2-6	ASSGPGANVLT
TRBV4-3	TRBJ2-7	ASSRGTGSYEQY
TRBV5-6	TRBJ1-1	ASSLPDRGNTEAF
TRBV10-3	TRBJ2-7	AISEGYEQY
TRBV21-1	TRBJ2-5	ASEGKLTGTIKETQY
TRBV18	TRBJ1-5	ASSKGREIRNQPQH
TRBV2	TRBJ2-3	ASRTEETYTDTQY
TRBV24-1	TRBJ1-3	ATSAGSGNTIY